These 4 T cell receptor beta chains were sequenced from one sample in a study of CD4 T cells in relation to SARS-CoV-2 and coronaviruses. Data came from immunoSEQ multiplex PCR; TCRdb stores just in-frame clones and leaves some out. The repertoire has under 20,000 clones, around 79% of them found once; the top ten carry approximately 30%. The unexposed donors gave CD4+ T cells in about 2011-2019, prior to COVID-19. Isolation of CD4+ T cells took place after about 9 days in culture. The antigens for these receptors are not known. The sample consisted of CD4+ T cells from PBMCs, cultured in vitro. These receptors originate from a human donor in good health.

The rearrangement links TRBV3-1 (or the pseudogene TRBV3-2) to TRBJ1-2, with D maybe TRBD1 (5 bases). CDR1 and CDR2 from the germline V gene are LGHDT and YNNKEL (reference sequence). The germline V and J ends were trimmed by 1 base and 4 bases, with 16 bases remaining between them. CDR3 length: 16 residues. The CDR3 loop reads CASSQGLGTEGYGYTF. In DNA form, the CDR3 reads TGTGCCAGCAGCCAAGGTCTGGGGACGGAGGGCTATGGCTACACCTTC.

This sequence joins TRBV29-1 and TRBJ2-7, with D hard to call. V was trimmed by 3 bases and J by 2 bases, leaving 11 bases between them. Per germline, CDR1 SQVTM and CDR2 ANQGSEA. The CDR3 covers 13 residues. The CDR3 is CSVETTAPYEQYF. DNA for the CDR3: TGCAGCGTTGAGACGACGGCACCCTACGAGCAGTACTTC.

The chain combines TRBV10-2 with TRBJ2-7, with 12 bases that match TRBD2. This CDR3 spans 18 amino acids. The V and J ends lost 2 bases and 0 bases, in that order; junction bases with no gene match: 8. CDR1 is WSHSY and CDR2 is SAAADI in the germline V gene. Written as DNA, the CDR3 is TGCGCCAGCAGTGAGGTCGGACTAGCGGGACGCCTCTCCTACGAGCAGTACTTC. It yields the protein CASSEVGLAGRLSYEQYF.

This rearrangement joins TRBV29-1 to TRBJ1-1; no definite D call. The CDR3 covers 14 residues. With 4 bases removed from V and 1 base from J, the gap between germline ends came to 13 bases. Germline CDR1 reads SQVTM; CDR2 reads ANQGSEA. The CDR3 is CSVGPTEWNTEAFF. DNA for the CDR3: TGCAGCGTTGGGCCGACTGAATGGAACACTGAAGCTTTCTTT.